The 30 T cell receptor beta chains reported below all come from one sample, sequenced in a study of cytomegalovirus exposure and HLA in healthy donors. 13 Jbeta primers and 60 Vbeta primers were used for the PCR. Only in-frame clones appear in the TCRdb table, and some are missing; sequencing was by immunoSEQ multiplex PCR. The sample yields approximately 190,000 clones, of which the top ten take up approximately 6.5%. The sample was PBMCs. Receptors were obtained from a man younger than 45 in good health and CMV-seronegative.

The CDR3 DNA reads as TGCGCCAGCAGCTTGACTTGGGACAGGGGCTATGGCTACACCTTC. It translates to CASSLTWDRGYGYTF. V gene TRBV5-1 combines with J gene TRBJ1-2; 10 nucleotides match TRBD1. Germline CDR1 reads SGHRS; CDR2 reads YFSETQ. V lost 1 base and J lost 4; bases outside the gene matches: 4. This CDR3 contains 15 residues.

This chain connects TRBV6-7 to TRBJ1-1, with 7 bases that match TRBD1. TRBV6-7 is an ORF; its function is uncertain. This CDR3 comprises 13 residues. After removal of 6 bases from V and 5 bases from J, the junction contained 6 bases not matched to a gene. CDR3 DNA: TGTGCCAGCAGCTCCTACAGGGGTACTGAAGCTTTCTTT. This gives the protein CASSSYRGTEAFF.

On this clone: The sample has other DNA sequences that encode this CDR3 too. The chain uses TRBV5-4 and TRBJ2-7; D perhaps matches TRBD1 (6 bases). The length of the CDR3 is 13 residues. Trimming took off 2 bases at V and 2 bases at J, with 8 bases between the two ends. The germline V gene encodes CDR1 SGHNT and CDR2 YYREEE (reference sequence). CDR3 DNA sequence: TGTGCCAGCAGCTTACAGGGTACCTACGAGCAGTACTTC. It codes for CASSLQGTYEQYF.

The chain combines TRBV19 with TRBJ2-3; 11 nucleotides align to TRBD2. Trimming cost V 4 bases and J 0 bases; bases outside gene matches: 6. Germline assignment: CDR1 LNHDA and CDR2 SQIVND (reference sequence). The CDR3 has 17 residues. CDR3 bases: TGTGCCAGTAGTACTAGCGGGGGGCGTTTAAGCACAGATACGCAGTATTTT. Its translation is CASSTSGGRLSTDTQYF.

The chain joins TRBV11-3 to TRBJ2-5; 7 bases map to TRBD1. The CDR3 is 14 residues long. In germline, CDR1 is SGHNT, CDR2 YENEEA. The V gene end was trimmed by 5 bases and the J gene end by 5 bases; junction bases not matched to a gene: 8. The chain's CDR3 is CASSRRGTVETQYF. CDR3 bases: TGTGCCAGCAGCCGGCGAGGGACAGTCGAGACCCAGTACTTC.

The chain employs TRBV25-1 and TRBJ2-7; 10 bases are shared with TRBD2. The germline V gene has CDR1 MGHDK and CDR2 SYGVNS. V shed 2 bases, J shed 5 bases, and the junction held 6 bases outside the gene matches. This CDR3 has 15 residues. CDR3 protein: CASSELLAGENEQYF. The CDR3 DNA sequence: TGTGCCAGCAGTGAACTGCTAGCGGGAGAAAACGAGCAGTACTTC.

The CDR3 DNA reads TGTGCCAGCAGCTCCCGGCGGGGGGGCTACACCTTC. Its translation: CASSSRRGGYTF. V and J are TRBV11-2 and TRBJ1-2, with D possibly being TRBD1 (5 bases). The CDR3 loop spans 12 amino acids. CDR1 and CDR2 (germline): SGHAT, FQNNGV. Trimming pared 4 bases from V and 8 bases from J, leaving 11 bases between.

This rearrangement joins TRBV18 to TRBJ2-1, with 13 bases matching TRBD2. CDR3 length equals 16 residues. Looked up from germline, CDR1 is KGHSH and CDR2 is LQKENI. V shed 0 bases and J 4 bases; nucleotides not matched to a gene: 0. The CDR3 sequence is CASSPPGLAGYNEQFF. As DNA, the CDR3 is TGTGCCAGCTCACCACCGGGACTAGCGGGATACAATGAGCAGTTCTTC.

The V call is TRBV9, the J call TRBJ1-4; D is perhaps TRBD1 (5 bases). The V end was cut by 0 bases, the J end by 0 bases, with 15 bases between. This CDR3 region has 18 residues. Germline CDR1 reads SGDLS; CDR2 reads YYNGEE. The CDR3 DNA reads TGTGCCAGCAGCGTAGAGGAAAAGGGGACTGCAACTAATGAAAAACTGTTTTTT. This encodes CASSVEEKGTATNEKLFF.

The CDR3: CATERRVVHF. As DNA, the CDR3 is TGTGCCACCGAGAGGCGGGTTGTGCATTTT. The rearrangement links TRBV28 to TRBJ1-5; D is uncertain. The CDR3 runs 10 residues. The germline V gene encodes CDR1 MDHEN and CDR2 SYDVKM. V dropped 10 bases and J dropped 15 bases, with 16 bases sitting between them.

The rearrangement links TRBV5-4 to TRBJ2-7, with a possible D match to TRBD2 (5 bases). V was clipped by 0 bases and J by 7 bases, with 8 bases between them. CDR1 SGHNT and CDR2 YYREEE come from the germline V gene (reference sequence). The CDR3 is 12 amino acids. The CDR3 DNA follows: TGTGCCAGCAGCTTGGGTCCGGGGGAGCAGTACTTC. Protein product: CASSLGPGEQYF.

This sequence joins TRBV7-7 and TRBJ2-1; D gene unclear. This CDR3 has 13 amino acids. Trimming cost V 3 bases and J 8 bases, with 11 bases left between them. CDR1 is SSHAT, CDR2 FNYEAQ, per germline (reference sequence). For the CDR3, the DNA is TGTGCCAGCAGCTTGCTAGAGAGCCATGAGCAGTTCTTC. Protein sequence: CASSLLESHEQFF.

V usage is TRBV19 and J usage is TRBJ2-4; 14 positions match TRBD2. Germline trimming cut 1 base from V and 6 bases from J; bases unmatched to any gene: 8. The CDR3 covers 18 residues. The germline CDR1 and CDR2 sequences are LNHDA and SQIVND (reference sequence). The DNA for the CDR3 is TGTGCCAGTAGTATAGGGGGGACTAGCGGGGGTTTAGGAAACATTCAGTACTTC. Translated, it gives CASSIGGTSGGLGNIQYF.

This chain uses TRBV7-8 with TRBJ1-3, with D tentatively TRBD1 (6 bases). V lost 3 bases and J lost 1, with 10 bases in between. The CDR3 sequence is 15 residues long. Germline V lookup: CDR1 SGHVS, CDR2 FQNEAQ. The CDR3 protein is CASSFSQGSGNTIYF. In DNA form, the CDR3 reads TGTGCCAGCAGCTTTTCTCAGGGGTCTGGAAACACCATATATTTT.

The CDR3: CASSRTPSYEQYF. DNA for the CDR3: TGTGCCAGCAGCCGTACACCCTCCTACGAGCAGTACTTC. The chain joins TRBV2 to TRBJ2-7; D call uncertain. CDR3 length: 13 amino acids. Germline values: CDR1 SNHLY, CDR2 FYNNEI. The V end lost 6 bases, the J end lost 0 bases, and 9 bases lay between the germline ends.

The rearrangement uses TRBV2 and TRBJ1-2; possibly TRBD1 for D (5 bases). Germline V gene sequence: CDR1 SNHLY, CDR2 FYNNEI. The CDR3 consists of 13 residues. V was clipped by 6 bases and J by 0 bases, with 8 bases between them. DNA of the CDR3: TGTGCCAGCAGGGACACTTCTAACTATGGCTACACCTTC. It encodes CASRDTSNYGYTF.

To note about this clone: An end of the junction does not agree with germline; a read error may underlie this. This chain uses TRBV7-2 with TRBJ2-2; 7 bases are shared with TRBD1. The CDR3 runs to 14 residues. The germline V gene has CDR1 SGHTA and CDR2 FQGNSA. The CDR3 coding sequence is TGTGCCAGCAGATACCGACAGGGACCCGGGGAGCCGTTTTTT. This translates into CASRYRQGPGEPFF.

About this clone itself: Additional DNA sequences in this sample encode the identical CDR3. The chain uses TRBV7-9 and TRBJ1-5; D ambiguous. The CDR3 is 15 amino acids. V was trimmed by 5 bases and J by 2 bases, leaving 13 bases between them. Germline V gene lookup returns CDR1 SEHNR and CDR2 FQNEAQ (reference sequence). CDR3 nucleotide sequence: TGTGCCAGCAGCCCTCGGGGAGGAGGCAATCAGCCCCAGCATTTT. Protein product: CASSPRGGGNQPQHF.

The CDR3 DNA sequence: TGTGCCAGCAGTTTATATAAACGGACATTTGATAGCAATCAGCCCCAGCATTTT. Translation: CASSLYKRTFDSNQPQHF. The chain is built from TRBV27 and TRBJ1-5; D is perhaps TRBD1 (5 bases). CDR3 length: 18 amino acids. The germline gives CDR1 MNHEY, CDR2 SMNVEV (reference sequence). V shed 1 base and J shed 0 bases, with 16 bases lying between them.

The chain links TRBV28 to TRBJ2-5; D may be TRBD1 (6 bases). Germline CDR1 MDHEN, CDR2 SYDVKM. V was shortened by 6 bases and J by 0 bases, with 20 bases between the two germline ends. The CDR3 is 17 residues long. CDR3 sequence (DNA): TGTGCCAGCAGGCCCCCAGGGGCGAAGCGGCACCAAGAGACCCAGTACTTC. Residues: CASRPPGAKRHQETQYF.

The chain couples TRBV27 to TRBJ2-7; 8 nucleotides align to TRBD2. J was trimmed by 3 bases and V by 3 bases; bases with no gene match: 4. The germline V gene encodes CDR1 MNHEY and CDR2 SMNVEV (reference sequence). The CDR3 has 14 residues. CDR3 nucleotides: TGTGCCAGCAGTTTTTATAGCGGGAACTACGAGCAGTACTTC. Protein product: CASSFYSGNYEQYF.

The gene calls are TRBV6-6 and TRBJ2-2; TRBD2 might be the D (6 bases). CDR1 is MNHNY and CDR2 is SVGAGI in the germline V gene (reference sequence). This CDR3 spans 16 amino acids. V was shortened by 8 bases and J by 10 bases, with 26 bases between the two germline ends. CDR3 protein: CASGSPGGGFLVELFF. The CDR3 DNA sequence: TGTGCCAGCGGAAGTCCCGGGGGTGGTTTTTTGGTGGAGCTGTTTTTT.

This chain's CDR3 is CAWSGTGLTYEQYF. The CDR3 DNA follows: TGTGCCTGGAGTGGGACAGGGTTAACCTACGAGCAGTACTTC. The rearrangement joins TRBV30 to TRBJ2-7, with 8 bases fitting TRBD1. J gave up 2 bases and V 1 base, and 4 bases lay outside the gene matches. CDR1 is GTSNPN and CDR2 is SVGIG in the germline V gene (reference sequence). The CDR3 is 14 amino acids.

The rearrangement uses TRBV19 and TRBJ1-3; D uncertain. Looked up from germline, CDR1 is LNHDA and CDR2 is SQIVND (reference sequence). V was shortened by 5 bases and J by 0 bases, with 14 bases between the two germline ends. The CDR3 sequence is 16 residues long. The CDR3 sequence is CASSSARRSSGNTIYF. The CDR3, as DNA: TGTGCCAGTAGTTCGGCCCGACGGAGCTCTGGAAACACCATATATTTT.

J is TRBJ2-1 and V is TRBV6-5; 8 bases map to TRBD2. The CDR3 contains 15 residues. V trimming: 5 bases; J trimming: 4 bases; junction bases outside the gene matches: 7. The germline V gene encodes CDR1 MNHEY and CDR2 SVGAGI. CDR3 DNA: TGTGCCAGCAGTCCCGGGGGGGTTGGGTACAATGAGCAGTTCTTC. Its translation is CASSPGGVGYNEQFF.

This chain connects TRBV28 to TRBJ1-3; D is undetermined. There are 15 residues in the CDR3. The germline CDR1 and CDR2 sequences are MDHEN and SYDVKM. V was trimmed by 5 bases and J by 1 base, leaving 12 bases between them. CDR3 amino acids: CASSADPSSGNTIYF. As DNA, the CDR3 is TGTGCCAGCAGTGCGGATCCCTCGTCTGGAAACACCATATATTTT.

V is TRBV5-1 and J is TRBJ1-5, with 9 positions matching TRBD1. The CDR3 covers 16 residues. With 0 bases clipped from V and 2 bases from J, the junction kept 3 bases outside the gene matches. The germline CDR1 and CDR2 sequences are SGHRS and YFSETQ. The CDR3 sequence is CASSLDRGPGNQPQHF. In nucleotides, the CDR3 is TGCGCCAGCAGCTTGGACAGGGGGCCCGGCAATCAGCCCCAGCATTTT.

The rearrangement joins TRBV2 to TRBJ1-1; a possible D gene is TRBD1 (5 bases). Germline-derived CDR1 and CDR2 are SNHLY and FYNNEI. V lost 6 bases, J lost 1 base, and 12 bases lay in between. The CDR3 contains 14 residues. The CDR3 protein is CASRVGGGNTEAFF. The CDR3 DNA follows: TGTGCCAGCAGAGTAGGCGGGGGGAACACTGAAGCTTTCTTT.

This chain uses TRBV10-3 with TRBJ2-5, with TRBD2 identical over 7 bases. The CDR3 loop spans 15 amino acids. The J segment lost 5 bases and the V segment lost 0 bases, leaving 6 bases of the junction unmatched. Germline CDR1 reads ENHRY; CDR2 reads SYGVKD. CDR3 DNA sequence: TGTGCCATCAGTGAGTCGCCGAGCGGGGCGGAGACCCAGTACTTC. It specifies CAISESPSGAETQYF.

The genes are TRBV9 and TRBJ1-4; 10 bases agree with TRBD1. CDR1 is SGDLS, CDR2 YYNGEE, per germline. This CDR3 has 15 residues. With 3 bases clipped from V and 6 bases from J, the junction kept 5 bases outside the gene matches. The CDR3 region has the DNA TGTGCCAGCAGCGCGGGAGACAGGGGGCATGAAAAACTGTTTTTT. It specifies CASSAGDRGHEKLFF.